This entry lists 15 T cell receptor beta chains sequenced from one sample in a study of regulatory T cells in long-lasting Graves disease. CDR3-region Arm-PCR and iRepertoire HTBI primers produced the TCR beta libraries. In TCRdb, the multiplex PCR reads were re-called with MiXCR into one record per CDR3 protein. Of hundreds of thousands of distinct CDR3 sequences listed, approximately 22% are singletons. Time point described: persistent/refractory GD, antithyroid drugs over 5 years with positive TRAb. Making the TCR library involved RNA that had been extracted from PBMCs. Sequenced material: peripheral blood mononuclear cells (PBMCs), taken when the disease was refractory, from a patient treated with antithyroid drugs. The source is a female donor with Graves disease.

This sequence joins TRBV6-2 or TRBV6-3 and TRBJ2-7; TRBD1 agrees at 7 bases. Germline trimming cut 5 bases from V and 2 bases from J; bases unmatched to any gene: 6. CDR3 size: 14 residues. Per germline, CDR1 MNHEY and CDR2 SVGEGT. For the CDR3, the DNA is TGTGCCAGCAGTGACCAGGGGGTCACCTACGAGCAGTACTTC. Its protein is CASSDQGVTYEQYF.

This clonotype was recorded many times. V gene TRBV12-3 or TRBV12-4 combines with J gene TRBJ2-2; a weak D match, TRBD1 (5 bases). With 6 bases removed from V and 7 bases from J, the gap between germline ends came to 12 bases. The CDR3 spans 13 residues. CDR3 DNA: TGTGCCAGCAGGGGGCAGTGGAACGGGGAGCTGTTTTTT. Its translation: CASRGQWNGELFF.

At least ten counts were recorded for this clonotype. The CDR3 nucleotides are TGTGCCAGTAGCTTGAGTCGCTACACCTTC. This gives the protein CASSLSRYTF. The chain couples TRBV6-1 to TRBJ1-2; D not resolved. This CDR3 spans 10 amino acids. V lost 9 bases, J lost 9 bases, and 11 bases lay in between. The germline CDR1 and CDR2 sequences are MNHNS and SASEGT.

The CDR3 reads CASSQDRQGKGYTF. CDR3 nucleotide sequence: TGTGCCAGCAGCCAAGACCGACAGGGTAAGGGCTACACCTTC. V is TRBV3-1 and J is TRBJ1-2; 7 bases map to TRBD1. The CDR3 sequence is 14 residues long. Germline CDR1 is LGHDT and CDR2 is YNNKEL (reference sequence). After removal of 0 bases from V and 8 bases from J, the junction contained 6 bases not matched to a gene.

This clonotype appeared many times. V and J are TRBV6-5 and TRBJ1-5; D remains ambiguous. This CDR3 spans 11 amino acids. Germline V CDR1 and CDR2: MNHEY, SVGAGI. V was cut by 2 bases and J by 8 bases, with 4 bases left in between. The CDR3 DNA follows: TGTGCCAGCAGTTACCCAGAGCCCCAGCATTTT. It is translated as CASSYPEPQHF.

The rearrangement links TRBV27 to TRBJ2-2, with TRBD1 matching over 7 bases. CDR3 length equals 17 residues. Germline-derived CDR1 and CDR2 are MNHEY and SMNVEV (reference sequence). The J segment lost 5 bases and the V segment lost 0 bases, leaving 9 bases of the junction unmatched. The CDR3 here is CASSLSSTGFRTGELFF. The CDR3 DNA follows: TGTGCCAGCAGTTTATCCTCGACAGGGTTCCGTACCGGGGAGCTGTTTTTT.

This clonotype came up a few times. The genes are TRBV19 and TRBJ1-5; TRBD1 might be the D (5 bases). Germline loops: CDR1 LNHDA, CDR2 SQIVND (reference sequence). V dropped 7 bases and J dropped 2 bases, with 12 bases sitting between them. This CDR3 is built from 14 residues. For the CDR3, the DNA is TGTGCCAGTAAGGAGGGGATGGGCAATCAGCCCCAGCATTTT. Protein: CASKEGMGNQPQHF.

The chain joins TRBV10-3 to TRBJ2-2; D ambiguous. Germline loops: CDR1 ENHRY, CDR2 SYGVKD. V lost 11 bases, J lost 2 bases, and 3 bases lay in between. This CDR3 comprises 10 residues. Written as DNA, the CDR3 is TGTGCCCACAACACCGGGGAGCTGTTTTTT. This codes for CAHNTGELFF.

The rearrangement uses TRBV11-2 and TRBJ2-1; D ambiguous. Germline assignment: CDR1 SGHAT and CDR2 FQNNGV. The CDR3 runs to 15 residues. The germline V and J ends were trimmed by 2 bases and 0 bases, with 8 bases remaining between them. CDR3 bases: TGTGCCAGCAGCTTATGGGATAGCTCCTACAATGAGCAGTTCTTC. Translated, it gives CASSLWDSSYNEQFF.

The J gene is TRBJ2-7, the V gene TRBV18; 10 nucleotides agree with TRBD1. This CDR3 has 16 amino acids. Germline CDR1 is KGHSH and CDR2 is LQKENI. The V gene end was trimmed by 5 bases and the J gene end by 2 bases; junction bases not matched to a gene: 9. The CDR3: CASSWGQGQSTYEQYF. CDR3 nucleotide sequence: TGTGCCAGCTCATGGGGACAGGGGCAGAGTACCTACGAGCAGTACTTC.

The gene calls are TRBV6-2 or TRBV6-3 and TRBJ1-3; D is undetermined. Germline CDR1 is MNHEY and CDR2 is SVGEGT. With 0 bases removed from V and 0 bases from J, the gap between germline ends came to 6 bases. The CDR3 is 15 residues long. The CDR3 bases are TGTGCCAGCAGTTACTCGACACCCTCTGGAAACACCATATATTTT. Translating gives CASSYSTPSGNTIYF.

This clonotype has ten or more counts. At one boundary the junction diverges from the germline segment, which might be a read error. V is TRBV28 and J is TRBJ1-6; 7 bases align to TRBD1. The germline gives CDR1 MDHEN, CDR2 SYDVKM. CDR3 size: 16 residues. CDR3 protein: CASSFLGGSNNSPLHF. As DNA, the CDR3 is TGTGCCAGCAGTTTTTTAGGGGGCTCCAATAATTCACCCCTCCACTTT.

This clonotype was counted at least ten times. The J gene is TRBJ2-4, the V gene TRBV28; no clear D gene. Per the germline V gene, CDR1 is MDHEN and CDR2 is SYDVKM. This CDR3 comprises 14 residues. V was trimmed by 1 base and J by 0 bases, leaving 4 bases between them. The CDR3 here is CASSLYSAKNIQYF. In nucleotides, the CDR3 is TGTGCCAGCAGTTTATATTCAGCCAAAAACATTCAGTACTTC.

V usage is TRBV10-3 and J usage is TRBJ2-1; 11 bases agree with TRBD1. Germline V lookup: CDR1 ENHRY, CDR2 SYGVKD. The CDR3 spans 13 residues. Trimming removed 8 bases from V and 8 bases from J; junction bases left unmatched: 5. The CDR3 bases are TGTGCCATCGGGACAGGGGGTTTCGATGAGCAGTTCTTC. Its translation is CAIGTGGFDEQFF.

This clonotype showed up many times. V usage is TRBV2 and J usage is TRBJ2-7, with D maybe TRBD1 (5 bases). V was cut by 7 bases and J by 3 bases, with 13 bases left in between. The V gene's germline CDR1 is SNHLY and CDR2 FYNNEI. This CDR3 spans 13 amino acids. In nucleotides, the CDR3 is TGTGCCAGCACCGTGACAGCCCGCTACGAGCAGTACTTC. Translation gives CASTVTARYEQYF. Together with reference TRBV2 and TRBJ2-7, the CDR3 gives the full variable domain: EPEVTQTPSHQVTQMGQEVILRCVPISNHLYFYWYRQILGQKVEFLVSFYNNEISEKSEIFDDQFSVERPDGSNFTLKIRSTKLEDSAMYFCASTVTARYEQYFGPGTRLTVT.